This record covers a single T cell receptor beta chain. Per the study methods: Cell counts per sample came from amplifying reference gene primers. Profiling relied on immunoSEQ multiplex PCR, and the TCRdb table lists in-frame clones only, not all of them. Clonal size and the V and J genes are those of that table, whereas D and trimming came from the DNA. The sample lists fewer than 300,000 clones; more than 65% were seen once. These data belong to a study of blood T cell repertoires in COVID-19. Looking at the study overall: Whether acute or convalescent, the COVID-19 samples came from the United States, Italy and Spain. T cells, B-cell-depleted T cells, or PBMCs supplied cDNA or gDNA.

From germline, CDR1 is SGHDN and CDR2 FVKESK. The CDR3 covers 18 residues. V was trimmed by 3 bases and J by 0 bases, leaving 21 bases between them. What was sequenced was peripheral blood. This clonotype originated in a young woman with acute or convalescent COVID-19. This sequence joins TRBV14 and TRBJ2-7; D is possibly TRBD2 (6 bases). The CDR3 sequence: CASSHPPTGLASSYEQYF. DNA for the CDR3: TGTGCCAGCAGCCATCCCCCAACGGGGCTAGCGAGCTCCTACGAGCAGTACTTC.